Following are 19 T cell receptor beta chains from one sample sequenced in a study of human T cells and chemical hapten exposure (dated by TCRdb to the early 2020s). The library was produced with RACE. The reads were generated on a NextSeq 500. TCRdb cleaned the public reads at Q25 with fastp, built clones with MiXCR and kept in-frame beta chains. Rows matching on CDR3 protein sequence are summarized as one entry with the most common DNA and genes. In this sample the table shows about 380,000 distinct CDR3 sequences, 4% to 6% of which occur a single time. The ten largest clones add up to around 2.6% of the sample. What the time point label conveys for this sample: pre-sensitization, week 0. The treatment or condition label, as the study defines it: therapeutic diphenylcyclopropenone sensitization with weekly scalp DPC. Sequenced here: whole blood, sampled in connection with sensitization to the hapten diphenylcyclopropenone (DPC). These receptors all come from a woman in her 50s with alopecia areata. Some clones in this sample may be carry-over from other donors' samples.

This chain uses TRBV2 with TRBJ1-5; TRBD1 is a possible D gene (5 bases). Germline V gene lookup returns CDR1 SNHLY and CDR2 FYNNEI. This CDR3 is built from 15 residues. Trimming shortened V by 1 base and J by 3 bases, and 10 bases separated the two germline ends. In nucleotides, the CDR3 is TGTGCCAGCAGTGAAGGAGACAGTTACAATCAGCCCCAGCATTTT. Its translation: CASSEGDSYNQPQHF.

The rearrangement joins TRBV29-1 to TRBJ2-1; D possibly corresponds to TRBD2 (5 bases). V lost 3 bases, J lost 7 bases, and 10 bases lay in between. From germline, CDR1 is SQVTM and CDR2 ANQGSEA. This CDR3 is built from 12 residues. CDR3 in amino acids: CSVEPQRNEQFF. The CDR3 nucleotides read TGCAGCGTTGAGCCCCAGCGGAATGAGCAGTTCTTC.

This clonotype was detected only a few times. V gene TRBV12-3 or TRBV12-4 combines with J gene TRBJ2-1, with D possibly TRBD1 on 6 matching bases. This CDR3 contains 12 residues. The V gene lost 10 bases and the J gene lost 6 bases, with 13 bases spanning the gap. CDR3 sequence reads: CATLGAANEQFF. The DNA for the CDR3 is TGTGCCACCCTGGGGGCGGCCAATGAGCAGTTCTTC.

This clonotype was counted only a few times. Here the CDR3 reads CASGEAFPYNEQFF. CDR3 DNA: TGTGCCAGCGGGGAAGCGTTCCCCTACAATGAGCAGTTCTTC. The chain has TRBV28 and TRBJ2-1; D gene ambiguous. This CDR3 contains 14 residues. Germline assignment: CDR1 MDHEN and CDR2 SYDVKM. The V gene lost 8 bases and the J gene lost 2 bases, with 13 bases spanning the gap. Combining the CDR3 with reference TRBV28 and TRBJ2-1 gives the whole variable domain DVKVTQSSRYLVKRTGEKVFLECVQDMDHENMFWYRQDPGLGLRLIYFSYDVKMKEKGDIPEGYSVSREKKERFSLILESASTNQTSMYLCASGEAFPYNEQFFGPGTRLTVL.

This clonotype was counted between two and nine times. This chain uses TRBV5-6 with TRBJ2-3; TRBD1 agrees at 9 bases. The CDR3 runs to 15 residues. The junction had 7 bases not matched to a gene; V was cut back by 5 bases and J by 3 bases. The germline V gene has CDR1 SGHDT and CDR2 YYEEEE. The CDR3 sequence: CASSQDRGYTDTQYF. The CDR3 nucleotides read TGTGCCAGCAGTCAGGACAGGGGTTATACAGATACGCAGTATTTT. Combining the CDR3 with reference TRBV5-6 and TRBJ2-3 gives the whole variable domain DAGVTQSPTHLIKTRGQQVTLRCSPKSGHDTVSWYQQALGQGPQFIFQYYEEEERQRGNFPDRFSGHQFPNYSSELNVNALLLGDSALYLCASSQDRGYTDTQYFGPGTRLTVL.

The V and J genes are TRBV23-1 and TRBJ1-2; D is uncertain. TRBV23-1 is assigned to the ORF class and has an uncertain function. V was trimmed by 5 bases and J by 7 bases, leaving 8 bases between them. The CDR3 consists of 11 residues. The CDR3 DNA sequence: TGCGCCAGCAGTAAAGGGATTGGCTACACCTTC. This gives the protein CASSKGIGYTF.

This clonotype was recorded a few times. The chain links TRBV7-7 to TRBJ2-3, with D perhaps matching TRBD1 (7 bases). CDR1 and CDR2 from the germline V gene are SSHAT and FNYEAQ (reference sequence). This CDR3 spans 14 amino acids. The germline V and J ends were trimmed by 5 bases and 3 bases, with 12 bases remaining between them. CDR3 nucleotides: TGTGCCAGCAGCCCGACAGGGAGGACAGATACGCAGTATTTT. This codes for CASSPTGRTDTQYF.

This clonotype was recorded many times. This chain joins TRBV6-2 or TRBV6-3 and TRBJ2-2; TRBD2 agrees at 11 bases. The CDR3 spans 17 residues. V shed 2 bases and J 3 bases; nucleotides not matched to a gene: 5. Germline assignment: CDR1 MNHEY and CDR2 SVGEGT. The CDR3 loop reads CASSYGGLAGYTGELFF. The DNA of the CDR3 is TGTGCCAGCAGTTACGGTGGACTAGCGGGCTACACCGGGGAGCTGTTTTTT.

This clonotype occurred many times. The chain is built from TRBV20-1 and TRBJ2-2, with 11 bases fitting TRBD2. CDR1 and CDR2 (germline): DFQATT, SNEGSKA (reference sequence). The CDR3 consists of 16 residues. J was trimmed by 1 base and V by 5 bases; bases with no gene match: 6. This CDR3 is CSASTLAGGNTGELFF. CDR3 in DNA: TGCAGTGCTTCGACTCTAGCGGGAGGGAACACCGGGGAGCTGTTTTTT.

In this sample, this clonotype turned up many times. The rearrangement links TRBV9 to TRBJ2-7; tentative D call: TRBD2 (5 bases). V dropped 1 base and J dropped 0 bases, with 11 bases sitting between them. The CDR3 length is 15 residues. Germline V gene lookup returns CDR1 SGDLS and CDR2 YYNGEE. The CDR3, as DNA: TGTGCCAGCAGCGTATTGGCGGACTCCTCCTACGAGCAGTACTTC. It translates to CASSVLADSSYEQYF.

This clonotype has ten or more counts. V gene TRBV25-1 combines with J gene TRBJ2-1; D is possibly TRBD1 or TRBD2 (6 bases each). Germline lookup yields CDR1 MGHDK and CDR2 SYGVNS. With 11 bases removed from V and 0 bases from J, the gap between germline ends came to 14 bases. This CDR3 is 14 amino acids long. The CDR3 DNA reads TGTGCCGGAGGGGGGCCGGACTCCTACAATGAGCAGTTCTTC. It translates to CAGGGPDSYNEQFF.

This clonotype was seen a few times. This chain joins TRBV6-5 and TRBJ1-1; no reliable D call. The CDR3 is 14 residues long. V was shortened by 5 bases and J by 3 bases, with 13 bases between the two germline ends. The germline V gene has CDR1 MNHEY and CDR2 SVGAGI. The CDR3 is CASSQDGDDTEAFF. CDR3 coding DNA: TGTGCCAGCAGTCAGGATGGGGATGACACTGAAGCTTTCTTT.

V and J are TRBV5-6 and TRBJ2-7; D possibly corresponds to TRBD2 (5 bases). V was trimmed by 7 bases and J by 8 bases, leaving 19 bases between them. Per germline, CDR1 SGHDT and CDR2 YYEEEE. The CDR3 extends over 13 amino acids. The CDR3 reads CASGSGTAVQQYF. The DNA of the CDR3 is TGTGCCAGCGGAAGCGGCACGGCGGTACAGCAGTACTTC.

This clonotype was detected ten times or more. V gene TRBV29-1 combines with J gene TRBJ1-5, with a possible D match to TRBD1 (5 bases). CDR3 length equals 12 residues. In germline, CDR1 is SQVTM, CDR2 ANQGSEA. V lost 5 bases to trimming and J lost 5 bases, with 10 bases between them. CDR3 amino acids: CSVRAGDQPQHF. DNA for the CDR3: TGCAGCGTTCGAGCGGGGGATCAGCCCCAGCATTTT.

The table lists this clonotype with many counts. The chain carries TRBV10-3 and TRBJ1-5; D might be TRBD1 (5 bases). Germline V CDR1 and CDR2: ENHRY, SYGVKD. V shed 0 bases and J shed 1 base, with 13 bases lying between them. The CDR3 loop spans 17 amino acids. CDR3 sequence: CAISESIGATSNQPQHF. CDR3 sequence (DNA): TGTGCCATCAGTGAGTCGATTGGGGCCACAAGCAATCAGCCCCAGCATTTT.

The V call is TRBV6-2 or TRBV6-3, the J call TRBJ1-1, with D unresolved. Germline lookup yields CDR1 MNHEY and CDR2 SVGEGT. Between the trimmed V and J ends, which lost 2 bases and 2 bases, there was a span of 12 bases. The CDR3 length is 15 residues. Written as DNA, the CDR3 is TGTGCCAGCAGTTACGGGCTACTATTTAACACTGAAGCTTTCTTT. Protein product: CASSYGLLFNTEAFF.

V and J are TRBV6-5 and TRBJ2-3, with TRBD1 as a possible D gene (6 bases). CDR1 and CDR2 (germline): MNHEY, SVGAGI. V lost 3 bases, J lost 0 bases, and 16 bases lay in between. The length of the CDR3 is 17 residues. CDR3 sequence reads: CASSYLDARGSTDTQYF. The CDR3, as DNA: TGTGCCAGCAGTTATCTCGACGCCAGGGGAAGCACAGATACGCAGTATTTT.

The chain is built from TRBV20-1 and TRBJ2-7; TRBD1 is a possible D gene (5 bases). Trimming took 7 bases from V and 0 from J, leaving 13 bases between them. Germline V gene data show CDR1 as DFQATT and CDR2 as SNEGSKA (reference sequence). CDR3 size: 13 residues. CDR3: CSVWTRSSYEQYF. The CDR3 bases are TGCAGTGTTTGGACAAGGAGCTCCTACGAGCAGTACTTC.

Many counts were recorded for this clonotype. The chain couples TRBV5-1 to TRBJ1-2; D is perhaps TRBD1 (6 bases). Germline loops: CDR1 SGHRS, CDR2 YFSETQ. The CDR3 runs to 13 residues. V was clipped by 0 bases and J by 8 bases, with 11 bases between them. This CDR3 is CASSLAIGGGYTF. The DNA of the CDR3 is TGCGCCAGCAGCTTGGCTATCGGGGGCGGCTACACCTTC.